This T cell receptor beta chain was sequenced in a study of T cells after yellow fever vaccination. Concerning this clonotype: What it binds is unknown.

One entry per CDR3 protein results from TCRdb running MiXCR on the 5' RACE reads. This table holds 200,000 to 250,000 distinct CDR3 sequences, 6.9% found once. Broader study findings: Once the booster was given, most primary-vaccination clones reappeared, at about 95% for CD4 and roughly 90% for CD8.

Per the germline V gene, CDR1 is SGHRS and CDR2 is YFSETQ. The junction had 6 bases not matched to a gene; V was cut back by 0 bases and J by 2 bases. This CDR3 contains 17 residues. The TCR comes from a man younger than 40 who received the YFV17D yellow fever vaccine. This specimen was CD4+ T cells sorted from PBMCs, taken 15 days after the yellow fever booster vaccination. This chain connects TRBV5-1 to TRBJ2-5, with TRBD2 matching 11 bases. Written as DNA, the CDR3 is TGCGCCAGCAGCTTGGGTCAGGTAGCGGGAGGGCAAGAGACCCAGTACTTC. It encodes CASSLGQVAGGQETQYF.